This TCR beta chain was found in a study of T cell responses to AZD1222 COVID-19 vaccine. Study-wide findings and caveats: White British people made up most donors, females outnumbered males, and clonal diversity was possibly underestimated.

Libraries were prepared by immunoSEQ multiplex PCR; TCRdb keeps only in-frame clonotypes and omits some of them. The sample shows 100,000 or so clones, approximately 90% of them seen only once. Germline CDR1 is LNHDA and CDR2 is SQIVND (reference sequence). The CDR3 length is 13 residues. Deletions cut 4 bases from V and 1 base from J, with 7 bases between. As concerns this clone: Its antigen is unknown.

Sample: peripheral blood, taken 28 days after the second AZD1222 dose. This sequence joins TRBV19 and TRBJ1-1; D unresolved. This clonotype was obtained from an adult who received the AZD1222 COVID-19 vaccine. The CDR3 DNA follows: TGTGCCAGTAGTAAAAGAGAGAACACTGAAGCTTTCTTT. Residues: CASSKRENTEAFF.